The entry that follows covers one TCR beta chain sequence. Clones were sequenced by immunoSEQ multiplex PCR, and TCRdb holds only the in-frame ones, with some missing. The table records around 130,000 clones, 90% to 96% of them present only once. These data are taken from a study of T cell changes during pregnancy in multiple sclerosis. This CDR3 contains 13 residues. The germline V gene has CDR1 ENHRY and CDR2 SYGVKD. Trimming removed 6 bases at V and 4 bases at J, with 10 bases between. This chain uses TRBV10-3 with TRBJ2-1, with D tentatively TRBD1 (5 bases). This sequence originates from a female donor with multiple sclerosis, enrolled in a pregnancy study. Sequencing used peripheral blood, obtained after pregnancy. The CDR3 loop is CAIRGDTYNEQFF. The CDR3 DNA follows: TGTGCCATCAGAGGGGATACATACAATGAGCAGTTCTTC.